This T cell receptor (beta chain) was identified in a study of molecular identifiers for immune sequencing clone quantification. Previously described methods and listed TCR primers produced bulk TCR libraries. TCRdb re-analysed the PCR reads in MiXCR, keeping a single row per CDR3 protein. This sample has some 680,000 distinct CDR3 sequences; over 25% occur once, and the top ten carry 0.7% to 0.95%. Sorting recovered naive CD8 T cells on a CD8+CD4-CCR7+CD45RA+ profile. This TCR was recovered from a human donor in good health. Some libraries in this study had Jurkat cell RNA spiked in. Sequenced sample: naive CD8+ T cells from blood, with Jurkat cell RNA spiked in. Indicated subset: FACS-sorted CD8+CD4-CCR7+CD45RA+ naive T cells.

The CDR3 nucleotides are TGTGCCAGCAGCGATGACCTGCAAGAGACCCAGTACTTC. Residues: CASSDDLQETQYF. The V and J genes are TRBV9 and TRBJ2-5, with D uncertain. Trimming shortened V by 3 bases and J by 2 bases, and 8 bases separated the two germline ends. Germline loops: CDR1 SGDLS, CDR2 YYNGEE. The CDR3 length is 13 residues. Full variable domain (remainder filled in from reference TRBV9 and TRBJ2-5): DSGVTQTPKHLITATGQRVTLRCSPRSGDLSVYWYQQSLDQGLQFLIQYYNGEERAKGNILERFSAQQFPDLHSELNLSSLELGDSALYFCASSDDLQETQYFGPGTRLLVL.